The 15 T cell receptor beta chains below all came from one sample that was sequenced in a study of blood T cell repertoires in COVID-19. TCRdb's copy holds only in-frame clones and misses some; the assay was immunoSEQ multiplex PCR. The table has about 64,000 clones, 80% to 95% seen once. The sequencing sample was made of peripheral blood. The receptor source for this set is a woman older than 75 with active COVID-19.

The genes are TRBV5-1 and TRBJ1-3; unclear D gene. The V end was cut by 3 bases, the J end by 0 bases, with 10 bases between. CDR1 and CDR2 (germline): SGHRS, YFSETQ. The length of the CDR3 is 15 residues. The CDR3 sequence is CASSSAGFSGNTIYF. DNA for the CDR3: TGCGCCAGCAGCTCCGCGGGGTTCTCTGGAAACACCATATATTTT.

The chain carries TRBV18 and TRBJ1-4; D not resolved. Trimming cost V 2 bases and J 5 bases, with 18 bases left between them. This CDR3 comprises 17 residues. Germline-derived CDR1 and CDR2 are KGHSH and LQKENI. The DNA of the CDR3 is TGTGCCAGCTCACCAGAACGTACGGGTCGACGAAATGAAAAACTGTTTTTT. It encodes CASSPERTGRRNEKLFF.

The V call is TRBV27, the J call TRBJ2-7; 10 nucleotides align to TRBD1. The CDR3 contains 15 residues. Germline assignment: CDR1 MNHEY and CDR2 SMNVEV (reference sequence). Trimming removed 6 bases from V and 2 bases from J; junction bases left unmatched: 7. In nucleotides, the CDR3 is TGTGCCAGCAGCCGTGGGGGACAGGGGACCTACGAGCAGTACTTC. Translated: CASSRGGQGTYEQYF.

V and J are TRBV3-1 (or the pseudogene TRBV3-2) and TRBJ2-7; D ambiguous. Germline lookup yields CDR1 LGHDT and CDR2 YNNKEL (reference sequence). With 6 bases removed from V and 2 bases from J, the gap between germline ends came to 11 bases. CDR3 length: 13 residues. CDR3 amino acids: CASRMGRTYEQYF. The CDR3 nucleotides are TGTGCCAGCAGAATGGGCAGAACCTACGAGCAGTACTTC.

The V and J genes are TRBV2 and TRBJ2-5; TRBD1 matches at 10 bases. The CDR3 has 14 amino acids. The V gene's germline CDR1 is SNHLY and CDR2 FYNNEI. V gave up 8 bases and J gave up 5 bases; unmatched junction bases: 8. The CDR3: CASHMDRGVETQYF. CDR3 bases: TGTGCCAGCCACATGGACAGGGGGGTGGAGACCCAGTACTTC.

The chain employs TRBV5-6 and TRBJ2-5, with TRBD2 identical over 7 bases. V trimming: 0 bases; J trimming: 2 bases; junction bases outside the gene matches: 1. The V gene's germline CDR1 is SGHDT and CDR2 YYEEEE. The CDR3 is made up of 14 amino acids. DNA of the CDR3: TGTGCCAGCAGCTTGGTGGGAGGGCAAGAGACCCAGTACTTC. Its protein product is CASSLVGGQETQYF.

This clone was counted once. The chain carries TRBV7-6 and TRBJ1-1; D call uncertain. From germline, CDR1 is SGHVS and CDR2 FNYEAQ. V lost 0 bases and J lost 0, with 5 bases in between. This CDR3 contains 14 residues. The CDR3 here is CASSLATVNTEAFF. CDR3 nucleotides: TGTGCCAGCAGCTTAGCCACGGTGAACACTGAAGCTTTCTTT.

V is TRBV5-6 and J is TRBJ1-1, with 10 bases identical to TRBD1. This CDR3 comprises 15 residues. Germline CDR1 reads SGHDT; CDR2 reads YYEEEE. Trimming at V came to 4 bases and at J to 5 bases, leaving 8 bases not matched to a gene. CDR3 DNA sequence: TGTGCCAGCAGCGACCTGACAGGGGGCCTTACTGAAGCTTTCTTT. It yields the protein CASSDLTGGLTEAFF.

This chain links TRBV5-1 with TRBJ2-7; TRBD2 agrees at 9 bases. This CDR3 is 15 amino acids long. Per germline, CDR1 SGHRS and CDR2 YFSETQ. After removal of 2 bases from V and 0 bases from J, the junction contained 3 bases not matched to a gene. The CDR3 DNA reads as TGCGCCAGCAGCTTTTCTAGCGGGGTCTCCTACGAGCAGTACTTC. It yields the protein CASSFSSGVSYEQYF.

The chain is built from TRBV30 and TRBJ1-4; possibly TRBD1 for D (5 bases). The CDR3 totals 12 residues. Germline assignment: CDR1 GTSNPN and CDR2 SVGIG (reference sequence). Trimming removed 8 bases at V and 10 bases at J, with 17 bases between. The CDR3 loop is CAVQAKVGKLFF. The CDR3 region has the DNA TGTGCCGTACAGGCGAAGGTTGGAAAACTGTTTTTT.

The rearrangement links TRBV10-2 to TRBJ2-5; no clear D gene. From germline, CDR1 is WSHSY and CDR2 SAAADI. The CDR3 has 14 amino acids. Trimming shortened V by 0 bases and J by 2 bases, and 7 bases separated the two germline ends. The CDR3 region is CASSESFRQETQYF. The CDR3 region has the DNA TGCGCCAGCAGTGAGTCATTCAGACAAGAGACCCAGTACTTC.

The chain recombines TRBV11-3 with TRBJ2-1; 10 bases map to TRBD2. V shed 1 base, J shed 5 bases, and the junction held 5 bases outside the gene matches. The V gene's germline CDR1 is SGHNT and CDR2 YENEEA. The CDR3 consists of 16 residues. CDR3 region: CASSLATTSGNNEQFF. CDR3 nucleotides: TGTGCCAGCAGCTTAGCCACTACTAGCGGGAACAATGAGCAGTTCTTC.

V is TRBV7-8 and J is TRBJ2-1, with D tentatively TRBD2 (5 bases). Germline loops: CDR1 SGHVS, CDR2 FQNEAQ. This CDR3 is 14 amino acids long. V lost 7 bases and J 3 bases, leaving 13 bases between the germline ends. As DNA, the CDR3 is TGTGCCAGCAACCCTGGCGGGCTCTACAATGAGCAGTTCTTC. It is translated as CASNPGGLYNEQFF.

The rearrangement links TRBV12-3 or TRBV12-4 to TRBJ1-4; 10 bases are shared with TRBD1. Losses at the gene ends were 6 bases for V and 14 bases for J; bases not matched to a gene: 6. CDR3 length: 12 amino acids. The CDR3 here is CASRWGQGTLFF. For the CDR3, the DNA is TGTGCCAGCAGGTGGGGACAGGGGACTCTGTTTTTT.

The chain carries TRBV24-1 and TRBJ2-7; 9 bases fit TRBD2. This CDR3 comprises 13 residues. V gave up 7 bases and J gave up 6 bases; unmatched junction bases: 6. The germline V gene encodes CDR1 KGHDR and CDR2 SFDVKD. CDR3 protein: CATRAGGRGEQYF. The CDR3 coding sequence is TGTGCCACCAGAGCGGGGGGTAGGGGCGAGCAGTACTTC.